This T cell receptor beta chain was captured in a study of memory CD4+ T cells and cytomegalovirus serostatus. Study-level information: Of the healthy Belgian adults, several were CMV seropositive and 20 to 30 seronegative.

Concerning this clone: Its specificity is unknown.

Study-wide results and caveats: Suggested: most of the CMV-linked TCR signature lies in CD4+ memory cells.

The protocol was immunoSEQ multiplex PCR, while the TCRdb copy is restricted to in-frame clones and leaves out a portion. The sample includes tens of thousands of clones, approximately 75% of them seen just once. The sort gate was single viable CD3+CD4+CD8-CD45RO+ cells for memory CD4+ T cells. Serum IgG to CMV pp150, pp28, p38 and p52 defined serostatus. This CDR3 is 16 amino acids long. V shed 4 bases, J shed 7 bases, and the junction held 12 bases outside the gene matches. Looked up from germline, CDR1 is SGHKS and CDR2 is YYEKEE (reference sequence). Material: memory CD4+ T cells from blood. The TCR comes from an adult in good health and CMV-seronegative. This chain joins TRBV5-5 and TRBJ2-4; 9 bases are a match to TRBD1. The CDR3 region is CASSPATGGIMNIQYF. The CDR3 bases are TGTGCCAGCAGCCCCGCGACAGGGGGTATAATGAACATTCAGTACTTC. The full variable domain, its missing parts supplied by reference TRBV5-5 and TRBJ2-4, is DAGVTQSPTHLIKTRGQQVTLRCSPISGHKSVSWYQQVLGQGPQFIFQYYEKEERGRGNFPDRFSARQFPNYSSELNVNALLLGDSALYLCASSPATGGIMNIQYFGAGTRLSVL.